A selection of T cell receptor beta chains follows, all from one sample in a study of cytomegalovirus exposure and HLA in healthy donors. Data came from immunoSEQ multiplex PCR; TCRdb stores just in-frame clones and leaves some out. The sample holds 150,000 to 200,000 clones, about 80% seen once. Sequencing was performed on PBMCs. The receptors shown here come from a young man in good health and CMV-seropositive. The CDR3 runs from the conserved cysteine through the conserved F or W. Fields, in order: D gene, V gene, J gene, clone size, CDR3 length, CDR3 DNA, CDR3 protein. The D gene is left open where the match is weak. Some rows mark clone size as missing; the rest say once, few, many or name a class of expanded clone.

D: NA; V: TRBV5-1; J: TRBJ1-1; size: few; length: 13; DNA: TGCGCCAGCAGCCCCTTCGGGGGCACTGAAGCTTTCTTT; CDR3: CASSPFGGTEAFF
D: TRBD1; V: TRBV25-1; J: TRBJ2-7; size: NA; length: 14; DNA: TGTGCCAGCAGTCCAACAGGGGCTTACTACGAGCAGTACTTC; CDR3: CASSPTGAYYEQYF
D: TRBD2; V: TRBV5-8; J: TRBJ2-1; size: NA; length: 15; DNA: TGTGCCAGCAGCTTTCGGGGGGATCGTTACAATGAGCAGTTCTTC; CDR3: CASSFRGDRYNEQFF
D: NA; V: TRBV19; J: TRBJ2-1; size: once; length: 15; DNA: TGTGCCAGTAATATCTACTCGAGCTCCTACAATGAGCAGTTCTTC; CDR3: CASNIYSSSYNEQFF
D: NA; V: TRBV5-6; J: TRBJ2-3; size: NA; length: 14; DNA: TGTGCCAGCAGCTTGAACAGTCCATATGATACGCAGTATTTT; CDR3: CASSLNSPYDTQYF
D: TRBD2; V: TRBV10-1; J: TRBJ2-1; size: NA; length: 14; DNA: TGCGCCAGCGGGACTAGCGGGAGAATCGATGAGCAGTTCTTC; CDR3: CASGTSGRIDEQFF
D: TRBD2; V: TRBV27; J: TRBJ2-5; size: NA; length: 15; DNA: TGTGCCAGCAGCCGCAGGGACTATCCCGGGGAGACCCAGTACTTC; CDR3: CASSRRDYPGETQYF
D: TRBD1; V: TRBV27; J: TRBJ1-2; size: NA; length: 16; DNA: TGTGCCAGCAGCCTAATTAGACAGGGAAGGATCTATGGCTACACCTTC; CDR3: CASSLIRQGRIYGYTF
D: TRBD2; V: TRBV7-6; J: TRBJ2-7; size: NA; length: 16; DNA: TGTGCCAGCAGCTTAGCGCGGGAGGGTTTAAGGGACGAGCAGTACTTC; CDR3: CASSLAREGLRDEQYF
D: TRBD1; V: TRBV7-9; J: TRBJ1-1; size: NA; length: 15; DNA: TGTGCCAGCAGTCCATCCGGGACAGGGAACACTGAAGCTTTCTTT; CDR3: CASSPSGTGNTEAFF
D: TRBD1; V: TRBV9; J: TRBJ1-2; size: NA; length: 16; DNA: TGTGCCAGCAGCGAAGGGGTGGGACAGACTAACTATGGCTACACCTTC; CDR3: CASSEGVGQTNYGYTF
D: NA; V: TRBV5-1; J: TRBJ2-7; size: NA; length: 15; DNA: TGCGCCAGCAGCCAAGGGGCAGGGTCCCCCTACGAGCAGTACTTC; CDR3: CASSQGAGSPYEQYF
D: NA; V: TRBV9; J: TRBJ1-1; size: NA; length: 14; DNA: TGTGCCAGCAGCGTAGCGGGGATCAACACTGAAGCTTTCTTT; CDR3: CASSVAGINTEAFF
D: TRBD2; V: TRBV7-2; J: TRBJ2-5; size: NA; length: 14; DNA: TGTGCCAGCAGTGTAGTGGGGGGGTTAGAGACCCAGTACTTC; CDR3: CASSVVGGLETQYF
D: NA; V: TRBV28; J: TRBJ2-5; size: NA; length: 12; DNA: TGTGCCAGCAATTCTGGAGGAGAGACCCAGTACTTC; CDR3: CASNSGGETQYF
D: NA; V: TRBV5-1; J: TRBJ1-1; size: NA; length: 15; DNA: TGCGCCAGCAGCCCTTGGTCCGGGATGAACACTGAAGCTTTCTTT; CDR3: CASSPWSGMNTEAFF
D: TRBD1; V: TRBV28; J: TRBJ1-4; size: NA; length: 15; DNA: TGTGCCAGCAGTTTGGGGACAGGGGCTCAGGAAAAACTGTTTTTT; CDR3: CASSLGTGAQEKLFF
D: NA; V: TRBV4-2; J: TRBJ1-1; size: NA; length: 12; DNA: TGTGCCAGCAGCCATGCTAATGAGGAAGCTTTCTTT; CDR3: CASSHANEEAFF
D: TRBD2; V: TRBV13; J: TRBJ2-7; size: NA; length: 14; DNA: TGTGCCAGCAGCTCTAGCGGGGTGTCCTACGAGCAGTACTTC; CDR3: CASSSSGVSYEQYF
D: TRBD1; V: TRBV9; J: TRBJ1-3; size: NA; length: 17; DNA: TGTGCCAGCAGCTCGGGACAGGCCGCCAAGAATGGAAACACCATATATTTT; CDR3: CASSSGQAAKNGNTIYF
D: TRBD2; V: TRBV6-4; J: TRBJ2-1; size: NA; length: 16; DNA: TGTGCCAGCAGTGTTTTAGCGGGAGGGCCTCAAAATGAGCAGTTCTTC; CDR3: CASSVLAGGPQNEQFF
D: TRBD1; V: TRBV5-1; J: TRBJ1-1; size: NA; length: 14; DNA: TGCGCCAGCAGCTTGACAGGGGGTAACACTGAAGCTTTCTTT; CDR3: CASSLTGGNTEAFF
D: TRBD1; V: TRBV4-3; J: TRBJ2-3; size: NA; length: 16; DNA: TGCGCCAGCAGCCAAGATCCCGGACAGGGTGCAGATACGCAGTATTTT; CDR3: CASSQDPGQGADTQYF
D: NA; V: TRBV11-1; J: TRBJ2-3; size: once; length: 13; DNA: TGTGCCAGCAGCTTGAGAGACACAGATACGCAGTATTTT; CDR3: CASSLRDTDTQYF
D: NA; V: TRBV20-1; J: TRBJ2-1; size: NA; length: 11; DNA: TGCAGTGCTAGTCGCGACAATGAGCAGTTCTTC; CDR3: CSASRDNEQFF
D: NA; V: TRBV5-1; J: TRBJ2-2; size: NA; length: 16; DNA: TGCGCCAGCAGGTCTGCGGGTTACACGAACACCGGGGAGCTGTTTTTT; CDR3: CASRSAGYTNTGELFF
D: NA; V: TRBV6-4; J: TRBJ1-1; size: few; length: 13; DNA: TGTGCCAGCAGCGCCGGGGTGAACACTGAAGCTTTCTTT; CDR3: CASSAGVNTEAFF
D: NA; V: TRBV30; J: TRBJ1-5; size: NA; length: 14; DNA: TGTGCCTGGAGTAAAGGACAGCGCAATCAGCCCCAGCATTTT; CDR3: CAWSKGQRNQPQHF
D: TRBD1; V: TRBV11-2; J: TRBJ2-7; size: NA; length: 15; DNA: TGTGCCAGCAGCTTAGGGGCCGCACCAGGGGGCGAGCAGTACTTC; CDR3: CASSLGAAPGGEQYF
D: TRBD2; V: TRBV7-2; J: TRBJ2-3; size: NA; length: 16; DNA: TGTGCCAGCAGCCTACTCGGGGGGGGGAGGGTAGATACGCAGTATTTT; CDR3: CASSLLGGGRVDTQYF
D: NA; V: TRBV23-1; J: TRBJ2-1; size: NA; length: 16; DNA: TGCGCCAGCAGTCAGTACGAGGAGCGGGCCTACAATGAGCAGTTCTTC; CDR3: CASSQYEERAYNEQFF
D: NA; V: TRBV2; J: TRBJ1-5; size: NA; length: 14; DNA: TGTGCCAGCAGTGGAGGGAACACCGATCAGCCCCAGCATTTT; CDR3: CASSGGNTDQPQHF
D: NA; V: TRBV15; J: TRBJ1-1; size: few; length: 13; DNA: TGTGCCACCAGCCGGGGGGCCGGCACTGAAGCTTTCTTT; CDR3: CATSRGAGTEAFF
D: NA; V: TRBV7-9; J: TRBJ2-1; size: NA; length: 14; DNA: TGTGCCAGCAGACGGCAGGGGGGAGGCAATGAGCAGTTCTTC; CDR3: CASRRQGGGNEQFF
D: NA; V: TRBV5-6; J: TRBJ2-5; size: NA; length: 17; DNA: TGTGCCAGCAGCTTGCAGGGGAGCTCTCTCTTTCGGGAGACCCAGTACTTC; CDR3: CASSLQGSSLFRETQYF
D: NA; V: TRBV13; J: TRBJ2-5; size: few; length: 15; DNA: TGTGCCAGCAGCTCGGGTTCAACGGACCAAGAGACCCAGTACTTC; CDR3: CASSSGSTDQETQYF
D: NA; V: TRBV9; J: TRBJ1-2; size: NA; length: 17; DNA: TGTGCCAGCAGCGACTCAGCGACAGGACATGCTAACTATGGCTACACCTTC; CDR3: CASSDSATGHANYGYTF
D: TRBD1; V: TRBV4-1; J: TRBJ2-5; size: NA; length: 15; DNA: TGCGCCAGCAGCCAGGACCGGGACAGCAAAGAGACCCAGTACTTC; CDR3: CASSQDRDSKETQYF
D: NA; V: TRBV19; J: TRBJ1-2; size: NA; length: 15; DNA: TGTGCCAGTACCCCGTGGGCAGGGGAAGCCTATGGCTACACCTTC; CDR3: CASTPWAGEAYGYTF
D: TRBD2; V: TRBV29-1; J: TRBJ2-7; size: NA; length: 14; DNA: TGCAGCGTTGAGTCGACTAGCGGGTTCTACGAGCAGTACTTC; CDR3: CSVESTSGFYEQYF
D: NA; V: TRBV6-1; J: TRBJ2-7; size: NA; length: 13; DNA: TGTGCCAGCAGTCCCACCAGCTCCTACGAGCAGTACTTC; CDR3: CASSPTSSYEQYF
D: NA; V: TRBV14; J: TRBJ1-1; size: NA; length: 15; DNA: TGTGCCAGCAGCCAATCCCCCCAGAGAGGCACTGAAGCTTTCTTT; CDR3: CASSQSPQRGTEAFF
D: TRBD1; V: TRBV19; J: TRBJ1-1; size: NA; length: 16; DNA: TGTGCCAGTAGTATAGTCGGGACAGAAAGGAACACTGAAGCTTTCTTT; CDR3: CASSIVGTERNTEAFF
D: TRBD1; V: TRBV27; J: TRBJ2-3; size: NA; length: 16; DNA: TGTGCCAGCAGTTTCATCCGGGACAGGGGCGCAGATACGCAGTATTTT; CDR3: CASSFIRDRGADTQYF
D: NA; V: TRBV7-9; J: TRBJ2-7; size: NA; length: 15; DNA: TGTGCCAGCAGCTTAGGATCTAGAGACTCCTACGAGCAGTACTTC; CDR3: CASSLGSRDSYEQYF
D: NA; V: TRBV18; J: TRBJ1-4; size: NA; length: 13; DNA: TGTGCCAGCTCACCACAGGGGAATGAAAAACTGTTTTTT; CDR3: CASSPQGNEKLFF
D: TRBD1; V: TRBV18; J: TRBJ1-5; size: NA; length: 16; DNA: TGTGCCAGCTCACCGGAGGGGGCCCTTAGCAATCAGCCCCAGCATTTT; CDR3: CASSPEGALSNQPQHF
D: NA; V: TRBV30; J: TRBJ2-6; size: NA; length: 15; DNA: TGTGCCTGGAGTAGCCTCCTGAATGGGGCCAACGTCCTGACTTTC; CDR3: CAWSSLLNGANVLTF
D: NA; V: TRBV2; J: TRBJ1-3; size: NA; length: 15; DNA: TGTGCCAGCAGTCAAACGGGTTACTCTGGAAACACCATATATTTT; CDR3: CASSQTGYSGNTIYF